This is a list of T cell receptor beta chains from one sample in a study of prognosis after radiotherapy for stage I lung cancer. TCRdb passed the multiplex PCR reads through MiXCR, listing each CDR3 protein once. The sample lists 15,000 to 20,000 distinct CDR3 sequences, roughly 26% seen once, with around a fifth in the top ten. Here the sequenced sample was PBMCs, taken before or after stereotactic body radiation therapy (not recorded which). These receptors all stem from a donor at least 50 years old with non-small cell lung cancer. Both conserved end residues are part of each CDR3. The D gene is left open where the match is weak. Not every row has a clone size; where given, it reads once, few, many or a size class.

d_call j_call v_call clone_size cdr3_nt cdr3_aa
. TRBJ2-7 TRBV11-2 . TGTGCCAGCAGCTTACTCTCGGGACCACTCTCCTACGAGCAGTACTTC CASSLLSGPLSYEQYF
TRBD1 TRBJ2-1 TRBV27 many TGTGCCAGCAGGCTGACAGGGGACAATGAGCAGTTCTTC CASRLTGDNEQFF
. TRBJ1-2 TRBV28 . TGTGCCAGCAATCCAGGTGGGGCTACTAACTATGGCTACACATTC CASNPGGATNYGYTF
. TRBJ1-1 TRBV3-1 many TGTGCCAGCAGCCGGAGGGGGGTCCTAAGGGGAAGAACTGAAGCTTTCTTT CASSRRGVLRGRTEAFF
. TRBJ2-7 TRBV7-7 many TGTGCTAGCAGCTTAGAGGCAGGGCGGGAGCAGTACTTC CASSLEAGREQYF
. TRBJ2-7 TRBV11-2 many TGTGCCAGCAGCTTACTCCGCTACGAGCAGTACTTC CASSLLRYEQYF
. TRBJ2-5 TRBV20-1 many TGCAGTGCCAGGGAGTACGGTCAAGAGACCCAGTACTTC CSAREYGQETQYF
TRBD2 TRBJ2-1 TRBV24-1 many TGTGCCACCAGTGACCTTCAACTAGCGGGAGGTTTAAATGAGCAGTTCTTC CATSDLQLAGGLNEQFF
TRBD1 TRBJ1-3 TRBV5-5 many TGTGCCAGCAGCCGGGCCGGGACAGAAGAAAACACCATATATTTT CASSRAGTEENTIYF
. TRBJ2-5 TRBV20-1 many TGCAGTGCTAGTATGGACGGCGCTTCGGAGACCCAGTACTTC CSASMDGASETQYF
TRBD1 TRBJ1-1 TRBV10-3 many TGTGCCATCAGAGACAGGGAAACCACTGAAGCTTTCTTT CAIRDRETTEAFF
. TRBJ2-2 TRBV6-1 many TGTGCCAGCGGTAACGGATACACCGGGGAGCTGTTTTTT CASGNGYTGELFF
. TRBJ1-6 TRBV7-8 many TGTGCCAGCAGCTTAGGATACTCTCGACAACCCTATAATTCACCCCTCCACTTT CASSLGYSRQPYNSPLHF
. TRBJ2-3 TRBV7-6 many TGTGCCAGCAGCTCCGTGACCACAGATACGCAGTATTTT CASSSVTTDTQYF
. TRBJ2-1 TRBV6-1 once TGTGCCAGCAGTGACGAGGCGTCCCGCGATCATTTCTTC CASSDEASRDHFF
TRBD2 TRBJ2-7 TRBV11-2 many TGTGCCAGCAGCTTGAGAGCGGGAGCGGCACGTGACGAGCAGTACTTC CASSLRAGAARDEQYF
TRBD1 TRBJ1-3 TRBV5-1 many TGCGCCAGCAGCTGGGGGGACAGGGGGCCTGGAAACACCATATATTTT CASSWGDRGPGNTIYF
. TRBJ2-7 TRBV18 many TGTGCCAGCTCACCGAGTAGGTCAGGATCCGGACACGAGCAGTACTTC CASSPSRSGSGHEQYF
. TRBJ2-1 TRBV9 medium-sized TGTGCCAGCAGCGCACAGGGAAACTCCTACAATGAGCAGTTCTTC CASSAQGNSYNEQFF
. TRBJ1-1 TRBV19 many TGTGCCAGTAGTAGGGGACCGGGAAACACTGAAGCTTTCTTT CASSRGPGNTEAFF
. TRBJ1-4 TRBV15 many TGTGCCACCAGCAGAACCCGATCCGGGGCTAATGAAAAACTGTTTTTT CATSRTRSGANEKLFF
TRBD2 TRBJ2-5 TRBV28 many TGTGCCAGCAGTAGGACTAGCGGGAGTTTAGAGACCCAGTACTTC CASSRTSGSLETQYF
. TRBJ2-2 TRBV6-5 many TGTGCCAGCAGTTTATTACGCAGGGTGAACACCGGGGAGCTGTTTTTT CASSLLRRVNTGELFF
. TRBJ2-2 TRBV2 . TGTGTCAGTATGCAGGGACCCACGGACACCAGGGAGCTGTTTTTT CVSMQGPTDTRELFF
. TRBJ2-5 TRBV12-5 medium-sized TGTGCTAGTGGTTTGCCAGGGGAGGAGACCCAGTACTTC CASGLPGEETQYF
TRBD2 TRBJ2-3 TRBV4-2 many TGTGCCAGCAGCTTGCCTCGGGGCGGTAGCGGGAGCACAGATACGCAGTATTTT CASSLPRGGSGSTDTQYF
. TRBJ1-6 TRBV20-1 many TGCAGTGCTAGGCCCGGGGCAGCTAATTCACCCCTCCACTTT CSARPGAANSPLHF
. TRBJ1-2 TRBV5-1 many TGCGCCAGCAGCTACCAGGGTCTCGACTATGGCTACACCTTC CASSYQGLDYGYTF
. TRBJ2-5 TRBV20-1 many TGCAGTGCTAGACTACCCTCAAGTGCGACCCAGTACTTC CSARLPSSATQYF
TRBD2 TRBJ2-3 TRBV27 many TGTGCCAGCAGTTTTGGAGGGAGGGCCACAGATACGCAGTATTTT CASSFGGRATDTQYF
TRBD1 TRBJ2-2 TRBV4-3 many TGCGCCAGCAGCCACGGTACAGGGGCCGGGGAGCTGTTTTTT CASSHGTGAGELFF
TRBD2 TRBJ2-7 TRBV3-1 many TGTGCCAGCAGTCTTAGCGGGAGCGACGAGCAGTACTTC CASSLSGSDEQYF
. TRBJ2-5 TRBV29-1 . TGCAGCGTTGGTGGGACATGGAACAACCAAGAGACCCAGTACTTC CSVGGTWNNQETQYF
TRBD1 TRBJ2-1 TRBV9 many TGTGCCAGCAGCAGACGGATACAGGGGGACCCCTACAATGAGCAGTTCTTC CASSRRIQGDPYNEQFF
. TRBJ1-2 TRBV2 many TGTGCCAGCAGTGGAGGACGGAACCGAGGCTACACCTTC CASSGGRNRGYTF
TRBD2 TRBJ2-3 TRBV6-1 many TGTGCCAGCAGTGAGCCCGGCGGGAGGGCTGGCACAGATACGCAGTATTTT CASSEPGGRAGTDTQYF
TRBD2 TRBJ2-1 TRBV20-1 . TGCAGTGCTAATTTCGAACTAGCGGGAGGGTTTTCTGAGCAGTTCTTC CSANFELAGGFSEQFF
TRBD2 TRBJ2-5 TRBV20-1 . TGCAGTGCCCAGACTAGCGGGGAGGGTGGGCAGACCCAGTACTTC CSAQTSGEGGQTQYF
TRBD2 TRBJ2-7 TRBV28 many TGTGCCAGCACCAGTGCAGGTTCGGCGACTAGCTATCTCGAGCAGTACTTC CASTSAGSATSYLEQYF
. TRBJ1-1 TRBV19 many TGTGCCAGTAGTGTTTATTGGAACACTGAAGCTTTCTTT CASSVYWNTEAFF
. TRBJ2-3 TRBV19 many TGTGCCAGTAGCGGCCAACAGACAGATACGCAGTATTTT CASSGQQTDTQYF
. TRBJ1-5 TRBV2 many TGTGCCAGCAGTGAAATGATGGGTCAGCCCCAGCATTTT CASSEMMGQPQHF
. TRBJ2-5 TRBV12-5 many TGTGCTAGTGGTTTGGGACTAGAAGAGACCCAGTACTTC CASGLGLEETQYF
. TRBJ2-7 TRBV2 . TGTGCCAGCAGTGACGTAGAGGGCACCAACAATGAGCAGTACTTC CASSDVEGTNNEQYF
. TRBJ2-3 TRBV28 many TGTGCCAGCAGTCCGTATAGCGGCACAGATACGCAGTATTTT CASSPYSGTDTQYF
TRBD1 TRBJ2-3 TRBV4-1 many TGCGCCAGCAGCCAAGATCGATTGCGCCTTCGACAGGGGGCTTTCACAGATACGCAGTATTTT CASSQDRLRLRQGAFTDTQYF
TRBD1 TRBJ2-2 TRBV5-5 many TGTGCCAGCAGCTTGGGACAGGGTAGCGGGGAGCTGTTTTTT CASSLGQGSGELFF
TRBD1 TRBJ1-1 TRBV6-2/TRBV6-3 many TGTGCCAGCAGTCAACTCGGGACAGGGGGCACTGAAGCTTTCTTT CASSQLGTGGTEAFF
TRBD2 TRBJ2-1 TRBV4-3 many TGCGCCAGCAGCCAAGAGCCTAGCGGGAGTTTCAATGAGCAGTTCTTC CASSQEPSGSFNEQFF
TRBD2 TRBJ2-7 TRBV15 many TGTGCCACCAGCAGAGATGCAGCGGGAGGGCCCTACGAGCAGTACTTC CATSRDAAGGPYEQYF
TRBD2 TRBJ2-3 TRBV2 medium-sized TGTGCCAGCAGTGCCCGGGCGGGGGCAGATACGCAGTATTTT CASSARAGADTQYF
. TRBJ1-1 TRBV9 many TGTGCCAGCAGCGTAGTCACAGGAATTATGAACACTGAAGCTTTCTTT CASSVVTGIMNTEAFF
TRBD2 TRBJ2-7 TRBV20-1 many TGCAGTGCTAGGGACCCACTAGCGGGCAGTTCCGAGCAGTACTTC CSARDPLAGSSEQYF
. TRBJ2-7 TRBV5-4 many TGTGCCAGCAGCTTGTGGGGGGGCAGCTCCTACGAGCAGTACTTC CASSLWGGSSYEQYF
. TRBJ1-1 TRBV4-3 many TGCGCCAGCAGCCCCGGGACGGGGGACGACACTGAAGCTTTCTTT CASSPGTGDDTEAFF
. TRBJ2-7 TRBV2 many TGTGCCAGCAGCAAGAGAGCGGGCCGATCCTACGAGCAGTACTTC CASSKRAGRSYEQYF